Given below is one TCR beta chain in context. Its antigen specificity is not known. One base away there is no much larger clone; base qualities are not given. A distance of 10 bases separates the germline ends of V and J, which lose 3 bases and 10 bases respectively. Including the terminal cysteine and phenylalanine, the CDR3 comprises 12 residues. Only the CDR3 portion is preserved as DNA: 36 bases, with reading frame beginning at the first base. CDR1 and CDR2 are read off the germline V gene as MDHEN and SYDVKM. This record belongs to a study of CD8 T cells in Susac syndrome (dated by TCRdb to between 2019 and 2020). Broadly, across the study: The study used repertoire sequencing to test whether antigen drove CD8+ T cell activation and differentiation in Susac syndrome. Clonality of the CD8+ T cell repertoire was compared between roughly eleven healthy donors, some 14 Susac syndrome patients and about 15 multiple sclerosis patients.

RNA was extracted with the RNeasy kit and 0.5 to 1 ug was reverse transcribed using random hexamers. The immunoSEQ multiplex PCR assay, covering 54 Vbeta and 13 Jbeta segments, was used to amplify TCR beta CDR3 regions. Bias from PCR amplification was corrected by using a synthetic template baseline for primer optimization and for computational correction. On the study's bioinformatics: Reads were assigned to V, D and J genes according to IMGT and analyzed in immunoSEQ Analyzer, with only productive sequences retained. To calculate clonality, Shannon entropy was normalized by log2 of the number of productive unique sequences and then subtracted from one. For each patient and control, public and private clones were evaluated among the 100 most prevalent clones. Clones were defined as Susac-specific when absent from the healthy and MS cohorts, from about a thousand published viral clones and from other ImmuneACCESS disease sequences. TCRdb reran the public reads through fastp at Q25 and MiXCR, keeping productive beta chains. Rows are combined by CDR3 protein, so each entry shows the most common genes and DNA. TCRdb, not the authors, supplied the V and J calls. The sample table shows about 440,000 distinct CDR3 sequences, and approximately 89% are seen once. The ten largest clones take up roughly 0.11% of the sample.

Study-wide findings and limitations: The number of individuals in the TCR sequencing and HLA analysis was acknowledged as relatively small.

High-throughput TCR beta sequencing profiled peripheral blood CD8+ and CD4+ T cells from healthy donors, Susac syndrome patients and multiple sclerosis patients. Multiple sclerosis controls were treatment-naive patients with stable or active relapsing-remitting disease fulfilling revised McDonald criteria. Bulk CD8+ and CD4+ T cells were purified by magnetic negative isolation, whereas CD8+ TEMRA cells were enriched by FACS. Blood was collected in EDTA tubes and processed within 24 hours, with PBMCs isolated through density gradient centrifugation. PBMCs intended for TCR sequencing were cryopreserved in liquid nitrogen and were subsequently thawed in a 37 degrees C water bath. A purity of at least 90% was achieved for sorted or isolated CD4+, CD8+ and CD8+ TEMRA cells.

The sequence joins TRBV28 to TRBJ2-1; a confident D gene designation cannot be given. Sequenced input: CD8+ T cells from PBMCs. The receptor comes from a human donor with multiple sclerosis. The CDR3 protein sequence reads: CASSFWAGEQFF. The nucleotide sequence reads as follows: TGTGCCAGCAGTTTTTGGGCCGGAGAGCAGTTCTTC.